These 28 T cell receptor beta chains were sequenced from one sample in a study of tumor-infiltrating lymphocytes in primary liver carcinoma (dated by TCRdb to about 2017). TCRdb shows the sequencer as Illumina HiSeq 2500. A constant-region primer and ProtoScript II reverse transcriptase were used to reverse-transcribe TCRbeta-specific cDNA from roughly 0.55 ug total RNA. Three nested multiplex PCR rounds, following a slightly modified ARM-PCR procedure, were used to build the TCRbeta libraries. The first two PCR rounds used multiplex TRBV1-TRBV30 forward primers with a Cbeta reverse primer, each for 10 to 11 cycles. The public sequencing data were trimmed at Q25 with fastp and processed into clonotypes with MiXCR by TCRdb, which kept only in-frame beta chains. Rows merge per CDR3 protein into single entries with the most common DNA and genes. In all, the sample holds under 200,000 distinct CDR3 sequences, and less than 70% of those were seen once. The ten largest clonotypes hold approximately 6.5% of the sample.

TRIzol reagent was used to extract blood RNA from unsorted whole blood, while the DNeasy Blood & Tissue kit provided the germline DNA. Sequences were obtained from peripheral blood. The receptors stem from a woman in her fifties or sixties with primary liver carcinoma and hepatitis B virus infection.

In regard to this clonotype: A junction end diverges from the germline sequence, so it may reflect a read error. The chain joins TRBV11-2 to TRBJ2-2; the match to TRBD2 covers 9 bases. This CDR3 region has 16 residues. The germline V gene encodes CDR1 SGHAT and CDR2 FQNNGV. CDR3 region: CANSLGAGGLTGELFF. In DNA form, the CDR3 reads TGTGCCAACAGCTTAGGAGCGGGAGGACTCACTGGGGAGCTGTTTTTT.

The sample holds a few counts of this clonotype. The gene calls are TRBV28 and TRBJ2-3; D may be TRBD2 (6 bases). The CDR3 has 16 residues. CDR1 MDHEN and CDR2 SYDVKM come from the germline V gene. V shed 3 bases and J shed 1 base, with 14 bases lying between them. CDR3 bases: TGTGCCAGCAGTTTTGCCCGGGAGTTGGGCACAGATACGCAGTATTTT. Translation gives CASSFARELGTDTQYF.

The rearrangement uses TRBV5-1 and TRBJ2-7; 7 nucleotides align to TRBD1. This CDR3 has 14 residues. The V gene end was trimmed by 4 bases and the J gene end by 5 bases; junction bases not matched to a gene: 9. Germline-derived CDR1 and CDR2 are SGHRS and YFSETQ. The CDR3 nucleotides are TGCGCCAGCAGCGAGGGGGACAGCTGGCACGAGCAGTACTTC. As protein: CASSEGDSWHEQYF.

V is TRBV5-4 and J is TRBJ2-3; no clear D. Germline values: CDR1 SGHNT, CDR2 YYREEE (reference sequence). V dropped 5 bases and J dropped 4 bases, with 17 bases sitting between them. The CDR3 covers 15 residues. The CDR3: CASRPNPGLSDTQYF. DNA of the CDR3: TGTGCCAGCAGACCCAACCCAGGTCTTTCAGATACGCAGTATTTT. Combining the CDR3 with reference TRBV5-4 and TRBJ2-3 gives the whole variable domain ETGVTQSPTHLIKTRGQQVTLRCSSQSGHNTVSWYQQALGQGPQFIFQYYREEENGRGNFPPRFSGLQFPNYSSELNVNALELDDSALYLCASRPNPGLSDTQYFGPGTRLTVL.

The table lists this clonotype with a few counts. This chain links TRBV7-8 with TRBJ2-7; D possibly corresponds to TRBD1 (5 bases). Between the trimmed V and J ends, which lost 1 base and 0 bases, there was a span of 16 bases. This CDR3 spans 17 amino acids. The germline V gene encodes CDR1 SGHVS and CDR2 FQNEAQ. The CDR3 loop reads CASSLGHQGPTSYEQYF. CDR3 DNA: TGTGCCAGCAGCTTAGGGCACCAGGGCCCCACCTCCTACGAGCAGTACTTC.

This clonotype was seen at least ten times. The V call is TRBV6-5, the J call TRBJ1-6; TRBD1 might be the D (5 bases). The CDR3 runs to 14 residues. Trimming pared 6 bases from V and 7 bases from J, leaving 13 bases between. Germline-derived CDR1 and CDR2 are MNHEY and SVGAGI. DNA of the CDR3: TGTGCCAGCAGCTCCTTGAGGGACAATTCACCCCTCCACTTT. Its translation is CASSSLRDNSPLHF.

On this clonotype: At one end, the junction sequence differs from germline, possibly due to a read error. The genes are TRBV11-2 and TRBJ1-1, with D possibly being TRBD1 (6 bases). Germline CDR1 is SGHAT and CDR2 is FQNNGV. The CDR3 consists of 15 residues. CDR3 loop: CGSSLEGHGVTEAFF. CDR3 coding DNA: TGTGGCAGCAGCTTAGAGGGACATGGTGTCACTGAAGCTTTCTTT.

The chain employs TRBV30 and TRBJ1-1, with D possibly being TRBD1 (5 bases). CDR1 and CDR2 (germline): GTSNPN, SVGIG (reference sequence). V dropped 4 bases and J dropped 8 bases, with 17 bases sitting between them. The CDR3 is 13 residues long. CDR3 nucleotides: TGTGCCTGGACGTGGGGGAGGAGAGCCGAAGCTTTCTTT. Translating gives CAWTWGRRAEAFF.

Points on this clonotype: Likely a read error: the CDR3 ends without its conserved phenylalanine or tryptophan. The V gene is TRBV5-1, the J gene TRBJ2-5, with D possibly being TRBD1 (5 bases). CDR3 length equals 15 residues. CDR1 is SGHRS and CDR2 is YFSETQ in the germline V gene. With 2 bases removed from V and 4 bases from J, the gap between germline ends came to 15 bases. The CDR3 DNA is TGCGCCAGCAGCTTCGGCCAGGGCCTCGGAGAGACCCAGTACCTC. Amino acids: CASSFGQGLGETQYL.

A remark on this clonotype: The junction departs from germline at one end; a sequencing error may be responsible. The rearrangement links TRBV4-1 to TRBJ2-7; 11 nucleotides line up with TRBD2. The V gene's germline CDR1 is MGHRA and CDR2 YSYEKL. The CDR3 runs to 15 residues. The CDR3 nucleotides are TGCGCCATCAGTCAAGGGCTAGCGGGAGGCTACGAGCAGAACTTC. This translates into CAISQGLAGGYEQNF.

With regard to this clonotype: Since a much larger clone is just one base distant, this may be a read error. This chain uses TRBV4-1 with TRBJ1-1, with D possibly matching TRBD1 (5 bases). Germline V gene data show CDR1 as MGHRA and CDR2 as YSYEKL. This CDR3 spans 15 amino acids. CDR3 in DNA: TGCACCAGCAGCTCCCCGGGACGGACGAACACTGAAGCTTTCTTT. This sequence encodes CTSSSPGRTNTEAFF.

This clonotype showed up many times. The V call is TRBV12-3 or TRBV12-4, the J call TRBJ1-1; 7 bases align to TRBD1. With 6 bases clipped from V and 5 bases from J, the junction kept 6 bases outside the gene matches. The CDR3 totals 13 residues. The CDR3 coding sequence is TGTGCCAGCAGCCTATACAGGGGAACTGAAGCTTTCTTT. Translation: CASSLYRGTEAFF.

A word on this clonotype: A single base separates this from a much larger clone, so it may be a read error. The V and J genes are TRBV29-1 and TRBJ1-2, with D uncertain. CDR1 is SQVTM, CDR2 ANQGSEA, per germline. The germline V and J ends were trimmed by 4 bases and 7 bases, with 10 bases remaining between them. The CDR3 covers 11 residues. CDR3 in amino acids: CSVGVGGGYTF. The CDR3 region has the DNA TGCAGCGTTGGGGTGGGAGGTGGCTACACCTTC.

Comment on this clonotype: The junction differs from germline at one of its ends, possibly a read error. J is TRBJ2-1 and V is TRBV11-2; D gene uncertain. There are 16 residues in the CDR3. Germline V CDR1 and CDR2: SGHAT, FQNNGV. CDR3 loop: CASSLGGESSYNERFF. The CDR3 nucleotides read TGTGCCAGCAGCTTAGGGGGTGAGAGCTCCTACAATGAGCGGTTCTTC.

The rearrangement uses TRBV11-2 and TRBJ1-1; TRBD1 agrees at 7 bases. Germline CDR1 reads SGHAT; CDR2 reads FQNNGV. This CDR3 has 15 residues. The CDR3 loop is CAGSLGGGMNTEAFF. Here the CDR3 DNA reads TGTGCAGGCAGCTTAGGGGGCGGGATGAACACTGAAGCTTTCTTT.

This clonotype turned up a few times. A much larger clone differs by one base, so this may be a read error. This chain connects TRBV6-2 or TRBV6-3 to TRBJ2-7, with TRBD2 matching 11 bases. The CDR3 is 18 amino acids. J was trimmed by 5 bases and V by 0 bases; bases with no gene match: 12. The germline V gene encodes CDR1 MNHEY and CDR2 SVGEGT. The CDR3 nucleotides are TGTGCCAGCAGTTACTCACTAGCGGGAGCTGCAGGAAAAAACGAGCAGTACTTC. Translated, it gives CASSYSLAGAAGKNEQYF.

The V call is TRBV4-2, the J call TRBJ2-2, with 7 positions matching TRBD2. The CDR3 totals 17 residues. The junction had 12 bases not matched to a gene; V was cut back by 1 base and J by 7 bases. Germline V gene lookup returns CDR1 LGHNA and CDR2 YNFKEQ. The CDR3 bases are TGTGCCAGCAGCCAAGGGGGCCTTGCGGGAGATTTCGGGGAGCTGTTTTTT. It encodes CASSQGGLAGDFGELFF.

Regarding this clonotype: The junction departs from germline at one end; a sequencing error may be responsible. This chain connects TRBV11-2 to TRBJ2-1; D gene ambiguous. There are 16 residues in the CDR3. From germline, CDR1 is SGHAT and CDR2 FQNNGV. CDR3 sequence reads: CASSRTHRTVQVEHFF. CDR3 DNA sequence: TGTGCCAGCAGCCGAACGCATAGGACGGTGCAGGTGGAGCACTTCTTT.

This clonotype was detected a few times. V usage is TRBV10-3 and J usage is TRBJ2-7; D uncertain. The CDR3 runs 13 residues. Trimming cost V 6 bases and J 4 bases, with 13 bases left between them. The germline CDR1 and CDR2 sequences are ENHRY and SYGVKD. CDR3 residues: CAISEDDPYEQYF. CDR3 bases: TGTGCCATCAGCGAGGACGATCCATACGAGCAGTACTTC.

V gene TRBV7-2 combines with J gene TRBJ1-1; no reliable D call. V lost 6 bases and J 4 bases, leaving 15 bases between the germline ends. Germline CDR1 reads SGHTA; CDR2 reads FQGNSA. The CDR3 consists of 14 residues. Here the CDR3 reads CASRVRPSGTEAFF. CDR3 nucleotide sequence: TGTGCCAGCAGAGTAAGACCCAGCGGCACTGAAGCTTTCTTT.

This sequence joins TRBV11-1 and TRBJ2-3; unclear D gene. The CDR3 totals 18 residues. The ends were cut back, 5 bases at V and 4 bases at J, with 25 bases in the middle. Germline CDR1 is SGHAT and CDR2 is FQDESV (reference sequence). In nucleotides, the CDR3 is TGTGCCAGCAGCCTCGGCAGTCGCGCAAGGGTGCTTGCAGATACGCAGTATTTT. Translation: CASSLGSRARVLADTQYF.

Points on this clonotype: Compared with germline, one end of the junction differs, possibly owing to a read error. DNA of the CDR3: TGTACCAGCAGGGTGACAGCAAACAATGAGCAGCTCTTC. Amino acids: CTSRVTANNEQLF. The chain employs TRBV6-2 or TRBV6-3 and TRBJ2-1; a possible D gene is TRBD1 (5 bases). Per germline, CDR1 MNHEY and CDR2 SVGEGT. This CDR3 comprises 13 residues.

Concerning this clonotype: The junction differs from germline at one of its ends, possibly a read error. This chain joins TRBV11-2 and TRBJ2-7; 9 bases agree with TRBD1. Germline CDR1 reads SGHAT; CDR2 reads FQNNGV. The CDR3 loop spans 14 amino acids. The CDR3 region has the DNA TGTGCCAGCAGCTTAGGTACAGGGGGCTACGAGCAGCACTTC. Translation gives CASSLGTGGYEQHF.

This chain links TRBV11-2 with TRBJ1-1; TRBD1 might be the D (5 bases). The V and J ends lost 4 bases and 4 bases respectively, with 19 bases between them. Germline V gene data show CDR1 as SGHAT and CDR2 as FQNNGV. The CDR3 covers 16 residues. CDR3 region: CASSSYLGLDSTEAFF. In DNA, the CDR3 is TGTGCCAGCAGCTCCTATCTGGGGCTAGATAGCACTGAAGCTTTCTTT.

In the case of this clonotype: Germline and junction disagree at one end, which may indicate a read error. The genes are TRBV28 and TRBJ1-1, with D maybe TRBD1 (6 bases). The CDR3 is 16 amino acids. From germline, CDR1 is MDHEN and CDR2 SYDVKM. CDR3 amino acids: CSSNHRASGARTEAFF. CDR3 DNA sequence: TGTTCCAGCAACCATAGGGCCTCAGGGGCGCGAACTGAAGCTTTCTTT.

Remarks on this clonotype: One junction end disagrees with the germline gene, perhaps due to a read error. V is TRBV10-3 and J is TRBJ2-5; 13 bases are a match to TRBD2. This CDR3 spans 16 amino acids. Germline assignment: CDR1 ENHRY and CDR2 SYGVKD. CDR3 coding DNA: TGTGCCAACAGTGAGTCCGGGACTAGCGGGAAAGAGACCCAGTACTTC. Translation: CANSESGTSGKETQYF.

As for this clonotype: At one of its ends the junction is not consistent with the germline gene, which may arise from a read error. This chain connects TRBV11-1 to TRBJ2-7; no firm D call. Germline CDR1 SGHAT, CDR2 FQDESV (reference sequence). The CDR3 covers 14 residues. CDR3: CVSSLRALAYEQYF. In DNA, the CDR3 is TGTGTCAGCAGCTTAAGGGCTCTCGCCTACGAGCAGTACTTC.

The V call is TRBV28, the J call TRBJ1-2; TRBD1 matches at 7 bases. V was pared by 2 bases and J by 5 bases, with 8 bases of the junction left unmatched. In germline, CDR1 is MDHEN, CDR2 SYDVKM. The CDR3 runs 15 residues. The CDR3 here is CASSLVDRPLYGYTF. CDR3 sequence (DNA): TGTGCCAGCAGTTTAGTGGACAGGCCCTTATATGGCTACACCTTC.